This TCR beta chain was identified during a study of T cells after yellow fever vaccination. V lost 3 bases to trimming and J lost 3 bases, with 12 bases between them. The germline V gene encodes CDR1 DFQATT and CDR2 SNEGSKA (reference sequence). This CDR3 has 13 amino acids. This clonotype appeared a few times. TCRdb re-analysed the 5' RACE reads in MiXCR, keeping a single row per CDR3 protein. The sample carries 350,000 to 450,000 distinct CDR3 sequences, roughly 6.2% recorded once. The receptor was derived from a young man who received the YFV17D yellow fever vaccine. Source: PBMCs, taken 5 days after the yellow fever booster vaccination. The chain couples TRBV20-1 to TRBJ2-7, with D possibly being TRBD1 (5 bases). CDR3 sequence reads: CSASDSSYYEQYF. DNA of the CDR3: TGCAGTGCTAGCGACAGCTCCTACTACGAGCAGTACTTC.